These 25 T cell receptor beta chains came from one sample sequenced in a study of blood T cells in healthy people across ages. A second about 7 to 12 cycle PCR used barcoded and J-beta primers. TCRdb called the 5' RACE reads again in MiXCR, with one record for every CDR3 protein. The table has around 1,600,000 distinct CDR3 sequences, 35% to 45% seen once. The sample comprised blood. Receptor source: a woman aged 18-30 years in good health.

This clonotype has more than one count but fewer than ten. The chain recombines TRBV29-1 with TRBJ2-1; D is ambiguous. There are 13 residues in the CDR3. CDR1 is SQVTM, CDR2 ANQGSEA, per germline. Trimming removed 7 bases at V and 6 bases at J, with 16 bases between. The CDR3 sequence: CSAERQVTNEQFF. The CDR3 DNA reads as TGCAGCGCAGAAAGGCAGGTCACCAATGAGCAGTTCTTC.

The rearrangement links TRBV6-2 or TRBV6-3 to TRBJ1-5, with 9 bases aligning to TRBD1. CDR3 length equals 15 residues. CDR1 is MNHEY and CDR2 is SVGEGT in the germline V gene. V shed 5 bases and J 2 bases; nucleotides not matched to a gene: 4. The CDR3 region is CASSGTGWGNQPQHF. The CDR3, as DNA: TGTGCCAGCAGTGGGACAGGGTGGGGCAATCAGCCCCAGCATTTT.

This clonotype was detected once. The chain couples TRBV6-2 or TRBV6-3 to TRBJ1-5; no definite D call. The CDR3 is made up of 17 amino acids. V was clipped by 2 bases and J by 8 bases, with 22 bases between them. Germline lookup yields CDR1 MNHEY and CDR2 SVGEGT. CDR3 residues: CASSYLRGGRRVEPQHF. CDR3 nucleotides: TGTGCCAGCAGTTACCTCCGGGGAGGGCGTCGGGTGGAGCCCCAGCATTTT.

This clonotype has only a few counts. This chain joins TRBV7-9 and TRBJ2-5; D may be TRBD2 (5 bases). Trimming shortened V by 5 bases and J by 0 bases, and 10 bases separated the two germline ends. The CDR3 spans 14 residues. CDR1 and CDR2 from the germline V gene are SEHNR and FQNEAQ (reference sequence). CDR3 loop: CASSGRLYQETQYF. CDR3 in DNA: TGTGCCAGCAGCGGAAGACTATACCAAGAGACCCAGTACTTC.

V usage is TRBV6-6 and J usage is TRBJ1-1, with a tentative D call TRBD1 (5 bases). This CDR3 contains 15 residues. Deletions cut 4 bases from V and 0 bases from J, with 12 bases between. Germline V lookup: CDR1 MNHNY, CDR2 SVGAGI (reference sequence). CDR3 residues: CASSLVGALNTEAFF. The CDR3 nucleotides are TGTGCCAGCAGTTTAGTAGGGGCCCTGAACACTGAAGCTTTCTTT.

This clonotype came up a few times. This sequence joins TRBV4-3 and TRBJ1-2; D call uncertain. The CDR3 has 15 residues. Trimming removed 0 bases from V and 0 bases from J, with 8 bases in between. The germline V gene encodes CDR1 LGHNA and CDR2 YSLEER. This chain's CDR3 is CASSQDSSANYGYTF. In nucleotides, the CDR3 is TGCGCCAGCAGCCAAGACTCCAGTGCTAACTATGGCTACACCTTC.

DNA for the CDR3: TGTGCCAGCAGTTATCCAGCCTTAAGCGCTGAAGCTTTCTTT. It specifies CASSYPALSAEAFF. V usage is TRBV6-2 or TRBV6-3 and J usage is TRBJ1-1; no clear D. V shed 3 bases and J shed 6 bases, with 14 bases lying between them. CDR1 and CDR2 (germline): MNHEY, SVGEGT. This CDR3 comprises 14 residues.

The chain couples TRBV20-1 to TRBJ2-7; possible D gene TRBD1, 6 bases. Trimming shortened V by 7 bases and J by 2 bases, and 12 bases separated the two germline ends. In germline, CDR1 is DFQATT, CDR2 SNEGSKA (reference sequence). This CDR3 has 12 residues. The CDR3 DNA follows: TGCAGTGGGAGGACAGACGCCTACGAGCAGTACTTC. Residues: CSGRTDAYEQYF.

This chain uses TRBV6-2 or TRBV6-3 with TRBJ2-7; D not resolved. Trimming pared 0 bases from V and 3 bases from J, leaving 6 bases between. There are 13 residues in the CDR3. Germline V gene lookup returns CDR1 MNHEY and CDR2 SVGEGT. CDR3 DNA: TGTGCCAGCAGTTACTCTTATCACTACGAGCAGTACTTC. Its translation is CASSYSYHYEQYF.

CDR3 sequence: CAISVMGPPTITDTQYF. The CDR3 DNA reads TGTGCCATCAGTGTTATGGGGCCTCCCACTATCACAGATACGCAGTATTTT. The chain uses TRBV10-3 and TRBJ2-3; a possible D gene is TRBD1 (5 bases). Per germline, CDR1 ENHRY and CDR2 SYGVKD. The CDR3 runs 17 residues. Trimming left V 4 bases short and J 2 bases short, with 19 bases between.

V and J are TRBV20-1 and TRBJ2-1; TRBD1 is a possible D gene (6 bases). Trimming took 8 bases from V and 6 from J, leaving 11 bases between them. Per the germline V gene, CDR1 is DFQATT and CDR2 is SNEGSKA (reference sequence). The length of the CDR3 is 11 residues. The CDR3 bases are TGCAGTCCGCTAGGGGGCAATGAGCAGTTCTTC. It codes for CSPLGGNEQFF.

This clonotype turned up a few times. This sequence joins TRBV12-3 or TRBV12-4 and TRBJ2-7, with 9 bases that match TRBD1. The CDR3 contains 14 residues. Losses at the gene ends were 2 bases for V and 7 bases for J; bases not matched to a gene: 6. CDR3 protein: CASSLTTGGVEQYF. The CDR3 DNA is TGTGCCAGCAGTTTAACCACAGGGGGCGTGGAGCAGTACTTC.

This clonotype was recorded only once. The chain combines TRBV5-1 with TRBJ2-3; D possibly uses TRBD1 or TRBD2 (5 bases each). CDR1 is SGHRS, CDR2 YFSETQ, per germline. The CDR3 contains 16 residues. V lost 0 bases to trimming and J lost 6 bases, with 17 bases between them. The CDR3 is CASSLVAVGTRDTQYF. In DNA form, the CDR3 reads TGCGCCAGCAGCTTGGTCGCCGTGGGGACGAGGGATACGCAGTATTTT.

This clonotype was picked up a small number of times. The CDR3 is CAWSVEGGGHNEQFF. The CDR3 coding sequence is TGTGCCTGGAGTGTAGAGGGGGGTGGGCACAATGAGCAGTTCTTC. This chain uses TRBV30 with TRBJ2-1; TRBD1 or TRBD2 may be the D gene (6 bases each). V was pared by 0 bases and J by 5 bases, with 14 bases between. The CDR3 runs 15 residues. Looked up from germline, CDR1 is GTSNPN and CDR2 is SVGIG (reference sequence).

The chain uses TRBV6-6 and TRBJ1-1, with D unresolved. V lost 4 bases to trimming and J lost 3 bases, with 12 bases between them. The germline CDR1 and CDR2 sequences are MNHNY and SVGAGI (reference sequence). This CDR3 has 14 residues. CDR3 bases: TGTGCCAGCAGTTCCCAAGAAGGAGACACTGAAGCTTTCTTT. This gives the protein CASSSQEGDTEAFF.

The J gene is TRBJ1-6, the V gene TRBV12-3 or TRBV12-4; maybe TRBD1 (5 bases). V dropped 4 bases and J dropped 14 bases, with 21 bases sitting between them. The CDR3 loop spans 15 amino acids. The CDR3: CASSSQGTGLRSLHF. CDR3 in DNA: TGTGCCAGCAGTTCCCAAGGGACCGGGCTGAGGTCCCTCCACTTT.

The chain couples TRBV20-1 to TRBJ2-1, with TRBD2 matching over 8 bases. Germline V CDR1 and CDR2: DFQATT, SNEGSKA (reference sequence). V shed 6 bases and J 2 bases; nucleotides not matched to a gene: 9. This CDR3 contains 15 residues. CDR3: CSAPSWTSPYNEQFF. The CDR3 DNA reads as TGCAGTGCCCCTTCCTGGACTAGCCCCTACAATGAGCAGTTCTTC.

In the case of this clonotype: It may be a read error: a sequence one base away is much more abundant. The V and J genes are TRBV29-1 and TRBJ2-5, with D possibly matching TRBD2 (6 bases). There are 12 residues in the CDR3. Germline V gene sequence: CDR1 SQVTM, CDR2 ANQGSEA. The chain's CDR3 is CSARTTQEAQYF. The CDR3 region has the DNA TGCAGCGCCCGGACTACCCAAGAGGCCCAGTACTTC.

The table lists this clonotype with a few counts. The CDR3 nucleotides are TGCAGCGTTGACGGAGACCATAACTATGGCTACACCTTC. Translated, it gives CSVDGDHNYGYTF. This sequence joins TRBV29-1 and TRBJ1-2; D unresolved. The CDR3 has 13 residues. Deletions cut 3 bases from V and 1 base from J, with 9 bases between. The germline V gene has CDR1 SQVTM and CDR2 ANQGSEA.

V gene TRBV6-5 combines with J gene TRBJ2-1; 13 bases line up with TRBD2. Trimming at V came to 4 bases and at J to 7 bases, leaving 16 bases not matched to a gene. Germline V CDR1 and CDR2: MNHEY, SVGAGI. The CDR3 runs to 19 residues. In DNA form, the CDR3 reads TGTGCCAGCAGTTCTACTCCCTACTCACTAGCGGGAGGGGAAAATGAGCAGTTCTTC. Its protein is CASSSTPYSLAGGENEQFF.

This clonotype was seen many times. This chain joins TRBV27 and TRBJ2-7; 8 positions match TRBD2. Germline loops: CDR1 MNHEY, CDR2 SMNVEV (reference sequence). V was pared by 4 bases and J by 1 base, with 3 bases of the junction left unmatched. CDR3 length: 14 residues. CDR3 bases: TGTGCCAGCAGTTCGGGAGGGCGTTCCTACGAGCAGTACTTC. Its translation is CASSSGGRSYEQYF.

The CDR3 loop reads CASSFKGRYQFF. CDR3 nucleotide sequence: TGTGCCAGCAGTTTTAAAGGGAGATACCAGTTCTTC. This chain links TRBV12-3 or TRBV12-4 with TRBJ2-1, with a possible D match to TRBD2 (5 bases). The CDR3 totals 12 residues. V was cut by 3 bases and J by 13 bases, with 13 bases left in between.

This clonotype appeared a few times. The V gene is TRBV5-1, the J gene TRBJ2-1; 11 nucleotides align to TRBD1. Germline V lookup: CDR1 SGHRS, CDR2 YFSETQ. Trimming at V came to 2 bases and at J to 9 bases, leaving 10 bases not matched to a gene. The length of the CDR3 is 16 residues. The CDR3 region is CASSFIGGTGGAEQFF. The CDR3 DNA reads as TGCGCCAGCAGCTTCATTGGTGGGACAGGGGGGGCTGAGCAGTTCTTC.

This CDR3 is CASRTSGGDEQFF. CDR3 in DNA: TGTGCCAGCCGTACTAGCGGGGGAGATGAGCAGTTCTTC. This chain joins TRBV14 and TRBJ2-1, with 11 bases aligning to TRBD2. Germline trimming cut 8 bases from V and 8 bases from J; bases unmatched to any gene: 5. The CDR3 length is 13 residues. From germline, CDR1 is SGHDN and CDR2 FVKESK.

This clonotype has just a few counts. The V gene is TRBV7-2, the J gene TRBJ2-4; 9 bases are a match to TRBD2. Matching the DNA end better, TRBJ2-7 makes the J call doubtful. CDR3 length: 16 residues. Germline V gene sequence: CDR1 SGHTA, CDR2 FQGNSA. CDR3 nucleotide sequence: TGTGCCAGCAGCTTATATAGCGGGGGAACTTCCTACGAGCAGTACTTC. Encoded protein: CASSLYSGGTSYEQYF.